These T cell receptor beta chains were read from a single sample in a study of blood T cell repertoires in COVID-19. Clones were read by immunoSEQ multiplex PCR, and TCRdb kept only the in-frame ones, dropping some. This table holds about 100,000 clones, 90% to 95% found once. The sample comprised peripheral blood. The receptor set was obtained from a human donor in a cohort sampled during active COVID-19. Each CDR3 is given with its conserved first and last residue. Each record gives: CDR3 DNA, CDR3 protein, V gene, D gene, J gene, clone size. A D gene is named only where the DNA matches it firmly. Clone size is not always given. Where it is, it says once, few, many or a class for expanded clones.

TGCGCCAGCAGGGGTAGGACAGGGGAAGACGGAGAGACCCAGTACTTC CASRGRTGEDGETQYF TRBV10-1 TRBD1 TRBJ2-5 NA
TGTGCCAGCTCACCGTTGATAGCGGGGGACAATGAGCAGTTCTTC CASSPLIAGDNEQFF TRBV18 TRBD2 TRBJ2-1 NA
TGTGCCAGCAGCCCTTGGGCCGAGGATACGCAGTATTTT CASSPWAEDTQYF TRBV14 NA TRBJ2-3 NA
TGTGCCTGGCTGGGACAGGGAAATTCACCCCTCCACTTT CAWLGQGNSPLHF TRBV30 TRBD1 TRBJ1-6 NA
TGTGCCAGCAGCCCGCCAGTAGCGAGCTCCTACAATGAGCAGTTCTTC CASSPPVASSYNEQFF TRBV7-9 NA TRBJ2-1 NA
TGTGCCAGCAGCGATGTGGGACAGGGAGGCTACGAGCAGTACTTC CASSDVGQGGYEQYF TRBV11-2 TRBD1 TRBJ2-7 once
TGTGCCAGCTGTGGGCTAGCGGGGCTCACAGATACGCAGTATTTT CASCGLAGLTDTQYF TRBV5-6 TRBD2 TRBJ2-3 once
TGTGCCAGCAACCCGCGACTAGCGAACACCGGGGAGCTGTTTTTT CASNPRLANTGELFF TRBV6-5 NA TRBJ2-2 once
TGTGCCAGCAGCCACTGGGGGGGATACACAGATACGCAGTATTTT CASSHWGGYTDTQYF TRBV7-2 TRBD2 TRBJ2-3 NA
TGTGCCAGCAGCTTAGAGGGAGGTGGGCGTCGTGCTGAAAAACTGTTTTTT CASSLEGGGRRAEKLFF TRBV7-6 NA TRBJ1-4 NA
TGCGCCAGCAGCCAACCGGGACTAGCCCAAGAGACCCAGTACTTC CASSQPGLAQETQYF TRBV4-1 TRBD2 TRBJ2-5 NA
TGTGCCAGCAGACAGGGCTACGAGCAGTACTTC CASRQGYEQYF TRBV12-3/TRBV12-4 NA TRBJ2-7 NA
TGTGCCAGTAGTGGGACAGGGAACACCGGGGAGCTGTTTTTT CASSGTGNTGELFF TRBV19 TRBD1 TRBJ2-2 NA
TGCAGCGTAAGACATGCGATGAACACTGAAGCTTTCTTT CSVRHAMNTEAFF TRBV29-1 NA TRBJ1-1 NA
TGTGCCAGCAGCTCCGCGGGTGCAACTAATGAAAAACTGTTTTTT CASSSAGATNEKLFF TRBV13 NA TRBJ1-4 NA
TGTGCCAGCAGCTCCCGGGGGGATATCTATGGCTACACCTTC CASSSRGDIYGYTF TRBV5-6 NA TRBJ1-2 NA
TGTGCCAGCAGATTCTCGGGACAGGGGATTTACGAGCAGTACTTC CASRFSGQGIYEQYF TRBV28 TRBD1 TRBJ2-7 NA
TGTGCCATCAGCGCCTACAGGGATCAGAACACTGAAGCTTTCTTT CAISAYRDQNTEAFF TRBV10-3 NA TRBJ1-1 NA
TGTGCCAGTTACTCGACTAGCGGGATTACATTCAATGAGCAGTTCTTC CASYSTSGITFNEQFF TRBV7-9 TRBD2 TRBJ2-1 once
TGTGCCAGCAGTTTTCGACTAGCGGAGGAGCAGTTCTTC CASSFRLAEEQFF TRBV12-3/TRBV12-4 TRBD2 TRBJ2-1 NA
TGTGCCAGCAGCCCCCTAGCTTCAAGCTCCTACAATGAGCAGTTCTTC CASSPLASSSYNEQFF TRBV5-4 NA TRBJ2-1 NA
TGTGCCAGCAGTGACGGACAGGGGGCGATCGGGGAGCTGTTTTTT CASSDGQGAIGELFF TRBV27 TRBD1 TRBJ2-2 NA
TGCGCCAGCAGCCAAGATGACGGGACGGGAGGGAATGAGCAGTTCTTC CASSQDDGTGGNEQFF TRBV4-1 TRBD2 TRBJ2-1 NA
TGTGCCAGCAGCTGGGGGACACAGGGTCTGGCCCTCCACTTT CASSWGTQGLALHF TRBV5-4 NA TRBJ1-6 NA
TGTGCCAGTAGAGACAGAAACATGAACACTGAAGCTTTCTTT CASRDRNMNTEAFF TRBV19 NA TRBJ1-1 once
TGCGCCAGCAGCTTGGTTAGGCCTAGCGGAATCAATGAGCAGTTCTTC CASSLVRPSGINEQFF TRBV5-1 TRBD2 TRBJ2-1 NA
TGCGCCAGCAGCCAGGGACAGGGTATAAGCTATGGCTACACCTTC CASSQGQGISYGYTF TRBV4-1 TRBD1 TRBJ1-2 NA
TGTGCCAGCAGCGAGGGACAGTTGAACACCGGGGAGCTGTTTTTT CASSEGQLNTGELFF TRBV5-6 TRBD1 TRBJ2-2 once
TGCGCCAGCAGCCGGGGGCGCGCGAACACCGGGGAGCTGTTTTTT CASSRGRANTGELFF TRBV4-3 NA TRBJ2-2 NA
TGTGCCAGCAGTTACGGGGGGGCGAATGGCTACACCTTC CASSYGGANGYTF TRBV6-5 NA TRBJ1-2 NA
TGTGCCAGCTCACCACCGAAGCGGGGGAGCGCAGATACGCAGTATTTT CASSPPKRGSADTQYF TRBV18 TRBD2 TRBJ2-3 NA
TGTGCCAGCAGTATCGACAGGGGTAGCACAGATACGCAGTATTTT CASSIDRGSTDTQYF TRBV28 TRBD1 TRBJ2-3 NA
TGTGCCAGCAGCGCCCGGACAGGGCACGTAGGGAACACTGAAGCTTTCTTT CASSARTGHVGNTEAFF TRBV3-1/TRBV3-2 TRBD1 TRBJ1-1 NA
TGTGCCAGCAGCGTAGGCCCAGGATTGAATGGGGAGACCCAGTACTTC CASSVGPGLNGETQYF TRBV9 NA TRBJ2-5 NA
TGTGCCAGCAGTTTGCGGGAGTTACCCGGCTCTCAGTATTTT CASSLRELPGSQYF TRBV28 TRBD2 TRBJ2-3 NA
TGCGCCAGCAGCCCGGTAGAGGGGGTTTACTACAATGAGCAGTTCTTC CASSPVEGVYYNEQFF TRBV4-1 NA TRBJ2-1 NA
TGTGCCTACCGGGACAGCTACGAGCAGTACTTC CAYRDSYEQYF TRBV30 TRBD1 TRBJ2-7 few
TGTGCCAGCAACCCAGTGGGGACTTACACTGAAGCTTTCTTT CASNPVGTYTEAFF TRBV6-5 NA TRBJ1-1 NA
TGCGCCAGCAGCCAAGAAGGGACAGGGGGCTTCTATGGCTACACCTTC CASSQEGTGGFYGYTF TRBV4-1 TRBD1 TRBJ1-2 NA
TGTGCCTGGAGTTCGACTAGCGGGGGAACAGATACGCAGTATTTT CAWSSTSGGTDTQYF TRBV30 TRBD2 TRBJ2-3 NA
TGTGCCAGCAGTCCGGGACAGGGCTGGGTTCAGCCCCAGCATTTT CASSPGQGWVQPQHF TRBV6-2/TRBV6-3 TRBD1 TRBJ1-5 NA
TGTGCCAGCAGCCCGGGACTAGAACTCAACGTCCTGACTTTC CASSPGLELNVLTF TRBV5-4 TRBD2 TRBJ2-6 NA
TGTGCCACCAGCAGCCCACAGGCCTCGTTCACCGGGGAGCTGTTTTTT CATSSPQASFTGELFF TRBV15 NA TRBJ2-2 NA
TGTGCCAGTAGTATCGACGGTGGGAGGGGCTCTGGAAACACCATATATTTT CASSIDGGRGSGNTIYF TRBV19 NA TRBJ1-3 NA
TGCGCCAGCAGCCAGGGGCGGGAGAGTCACTCCACAGATACGCAGTATTTT CASSQGRESHSTDTQYF TRBV4-3 TRBD2 TRBJ2-3 NA
TGTGCCAGCAGCCCGGGACAGGGGGCCTACAATGAGCAGTTCTTC CASSPGQGAYNEQFF TRBV6-2/TRBV6-3 TRBD1 TRBJ2-1 NA
TGCGCCAGCAGCTCCGGGACTAGCGGGAGTGGAGGTACGCAGTATTTT CASSSGTSGSGGTQYF TRBV5-1 TRBD2 TRBJ2-3 NA
TGTGCCAGCACCGCAACGGCGGGAGGGGGCACCGGGGAGCTGTTTTTT CASTATAGGGTGELFF TRBV7-6 TRBD2 TRBJ2-2 NA
TGTGCCAGCAGCTCAGGGGCACGCTACGAGCAGTACTTC CASSSGARYEQYF TRBV7-9 NA TRBJ2-7 few
TGTGCCAGCACATCCTACGAGGCGCCGACGACAGATACGCAGTATTTT CASTSYEAPTTDTQYF TRBV28 NA TRBJ2-3 NA
TGTGCCAGCAGCTTTTCAGGGTACCAAGAGACCCAGTACTTC CASSFSGYQETQYF TRBV11-3 NA TRBJ2-5 NA
TGTGCCAGCAGACTGACAGGGGCAGGGGAAGCTTTCTTT CASRLTGAGEAFF TRBV6-5 TRBD1 TRBJ1-1 NA
TGTGCCAGCTGCAACAGCTTCTACAATGAGCAGTTCTTC CASCNSFYNEQFF TRBV3-1/TRBV3-2 NA TRBJ2-1 NA